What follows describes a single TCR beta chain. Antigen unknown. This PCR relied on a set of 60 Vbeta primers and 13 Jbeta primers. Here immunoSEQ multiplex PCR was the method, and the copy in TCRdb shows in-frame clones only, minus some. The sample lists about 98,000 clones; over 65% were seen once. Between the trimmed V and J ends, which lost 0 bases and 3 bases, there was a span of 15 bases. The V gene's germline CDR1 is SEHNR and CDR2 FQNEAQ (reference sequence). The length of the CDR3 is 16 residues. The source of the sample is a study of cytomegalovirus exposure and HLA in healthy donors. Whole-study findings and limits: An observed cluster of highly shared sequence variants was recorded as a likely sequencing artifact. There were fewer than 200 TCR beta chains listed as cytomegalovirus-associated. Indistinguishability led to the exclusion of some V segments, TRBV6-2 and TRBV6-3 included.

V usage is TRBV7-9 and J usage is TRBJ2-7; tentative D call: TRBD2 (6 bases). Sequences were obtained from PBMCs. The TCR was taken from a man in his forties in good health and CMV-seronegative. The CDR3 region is CASSLAVLANIYEQYF. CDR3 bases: TGTGCCAGCAGCTTAGCGGTTCTAGCGAATATCTACGAGCAGTACTTC.